This T cell receptor beta chain comes out of a study of blood T cells in healthy people across ages. Next came a second PCR, run for about 6 to 12 cycles, which used a sample-barcoded 5' primer along with a J-beta primer mix. TCRdb re-called the 5' RACE reads through MiXCR, storing one row per CDR3 protein. The sample lists 550,000 to 700,000 distinct CDR3 sequences; roughly 28% were seen once. The sample holds a few counts of this clonotype. This TCR derives from a woman between 65 and 79 years old in good health. Sample: blood.

This CDR3 is CASSDRGQGFEKLFF. In DNA, the CDR3 is TGTGCCAGCAGTGACCGGGGACAGGGCTTTGAAAAACTGTTTTTT. The gene calls are TRBV6-2 or TRBV6-3 and TRBJ1-4; 9 nucleotides align to TRBD1. Germline V gene lookup returns CDR1 MNHEY and CDR2 SVGEGT. This CDR3 comprises 15 residues. V shed 5 bases, J shed 7 bases, and the junction held 8 bases outside the gene matches.